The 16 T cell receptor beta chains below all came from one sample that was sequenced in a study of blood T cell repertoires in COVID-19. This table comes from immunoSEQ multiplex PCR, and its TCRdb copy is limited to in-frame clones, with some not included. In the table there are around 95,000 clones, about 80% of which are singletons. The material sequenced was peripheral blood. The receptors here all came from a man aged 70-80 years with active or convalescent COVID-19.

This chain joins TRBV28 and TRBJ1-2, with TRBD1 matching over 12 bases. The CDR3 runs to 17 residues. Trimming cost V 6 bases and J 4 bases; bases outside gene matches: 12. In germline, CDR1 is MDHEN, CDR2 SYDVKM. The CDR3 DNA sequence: TGTGCCAGCAGGGGGACAGGGGGCTTCGGTAGGCGCTATGGCTACACCTTC. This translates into CASRGTGGFGRRYGYTF.

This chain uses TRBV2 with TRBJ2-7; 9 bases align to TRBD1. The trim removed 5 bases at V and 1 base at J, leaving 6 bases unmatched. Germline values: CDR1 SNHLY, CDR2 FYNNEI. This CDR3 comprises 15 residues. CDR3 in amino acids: CASSPQGAQSYEQYF. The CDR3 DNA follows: TGTGCCAGCAGTCCACAGGGGGCCCAGTCCTACGAGCAGTACTTC.

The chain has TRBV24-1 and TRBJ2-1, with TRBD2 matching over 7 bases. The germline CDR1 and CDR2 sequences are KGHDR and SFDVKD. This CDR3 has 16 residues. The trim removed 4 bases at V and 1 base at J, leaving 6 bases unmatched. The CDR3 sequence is CATSESKGLSYNEQFF. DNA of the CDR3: TGTGCCACCAGTGAGTCTAAGGGACTATCCTACAATGAGCAGTTCTTC.

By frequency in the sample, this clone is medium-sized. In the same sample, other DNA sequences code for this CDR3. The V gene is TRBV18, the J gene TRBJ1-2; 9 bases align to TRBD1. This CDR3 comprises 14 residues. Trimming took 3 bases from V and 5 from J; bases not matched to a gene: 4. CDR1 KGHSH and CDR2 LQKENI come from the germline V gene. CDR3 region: CASSPGQGLYGYTF. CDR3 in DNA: TGTGCCAGCTCACCGGGACAGGGATTATATGGCTACACCTTC.

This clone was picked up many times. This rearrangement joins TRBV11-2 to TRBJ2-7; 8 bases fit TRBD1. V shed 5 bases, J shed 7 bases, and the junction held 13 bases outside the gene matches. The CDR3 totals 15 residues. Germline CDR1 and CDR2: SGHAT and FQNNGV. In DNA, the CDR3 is TGTGCCAGCAGCCGCCCGGACAGGGACCTTTTGGAGCAGTACTTC. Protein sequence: CASSRPDRDLLEQYF.

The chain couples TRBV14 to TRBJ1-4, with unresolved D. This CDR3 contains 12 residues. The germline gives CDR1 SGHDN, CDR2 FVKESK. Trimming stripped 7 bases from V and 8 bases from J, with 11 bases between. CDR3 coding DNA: TGTGCCAGCATGGCCGAGGGAGAAAAACTGTTTTTT. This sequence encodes CASMAEGEKLFF.

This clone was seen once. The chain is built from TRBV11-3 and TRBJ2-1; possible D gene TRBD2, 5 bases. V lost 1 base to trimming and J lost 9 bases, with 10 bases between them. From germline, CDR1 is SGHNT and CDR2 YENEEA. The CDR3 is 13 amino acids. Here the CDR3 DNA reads TGTGCCAGCAGCTTAGGCCGGGAAGGTGAGCAGTTCTTC. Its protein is CASSLGREGEQFF.

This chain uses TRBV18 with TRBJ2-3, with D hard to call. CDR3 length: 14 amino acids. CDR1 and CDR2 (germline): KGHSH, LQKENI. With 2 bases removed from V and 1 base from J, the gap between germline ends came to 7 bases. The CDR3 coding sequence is TGTGCCAGCTCACCAGTAACAGGCACAGATACGCAGTATTTT. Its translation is CASSPVTGTDTQYF.

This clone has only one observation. The CDR3 reads CASSQEGGYGYTF. For the CDR3, the DNA is TGCGCCAGCAGCCAAGAGGGGGGCTATGGCTACACCTTC. V is TRBV4-3 and J is TRBJ1-2; maybe TRBD1 (5 bases). CDR1 and CDR2 (germline): LGHNA, YSLEER. This CDR3 has 13 amino acids. Trimming removed 0 bases from V and 4 bases from J, with 6 bases in between.

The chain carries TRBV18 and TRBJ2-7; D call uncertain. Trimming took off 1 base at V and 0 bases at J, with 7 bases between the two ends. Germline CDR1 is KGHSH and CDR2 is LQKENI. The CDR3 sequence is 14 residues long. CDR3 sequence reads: CASSPHADSYEQYF. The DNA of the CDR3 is TGTGCCAGCTCACCACATGCGGACTCCTACGAGCAGTACTTC.

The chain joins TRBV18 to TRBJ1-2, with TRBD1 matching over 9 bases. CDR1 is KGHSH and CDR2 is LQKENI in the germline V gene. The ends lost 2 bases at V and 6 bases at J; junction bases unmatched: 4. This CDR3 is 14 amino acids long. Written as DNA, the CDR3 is TGTGCCAGCTCACCAAACAGGGGGCTCGATGGCTACACCTTC. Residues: CASSPNRGLDGYTF. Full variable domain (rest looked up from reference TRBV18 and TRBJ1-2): NAGVMQNPRHLVRRRGQEARLRCSPMKGHSHVYWYRQLPEEGLKFMVYLQKENIIDESGMPKERFSAEFPKEGPSILRIQQVVRGDSAAYFCASSPNRGLDGYTFGSGTRLTVV.

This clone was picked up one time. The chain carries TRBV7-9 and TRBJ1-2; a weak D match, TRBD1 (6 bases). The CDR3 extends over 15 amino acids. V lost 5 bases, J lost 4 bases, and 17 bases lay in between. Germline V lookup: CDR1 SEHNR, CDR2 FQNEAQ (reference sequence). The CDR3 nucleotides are TGTGCCAGCAGCCCATCGAATACAGGGAGCTATGGCTACACCTTC. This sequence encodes CASSPSNTGSYGYTF.

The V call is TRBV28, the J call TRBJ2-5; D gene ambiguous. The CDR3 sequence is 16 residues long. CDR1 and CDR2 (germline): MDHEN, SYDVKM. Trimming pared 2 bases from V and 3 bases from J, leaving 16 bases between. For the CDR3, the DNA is TGTGCCAGCAGTTTAATGGGTTTAAGAGGCGAAGAGACCCAGTACTTC. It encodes CASSLMGLRGEETQYF. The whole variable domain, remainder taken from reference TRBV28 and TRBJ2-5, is DVKVTQSSRYLVKRTGEKVFLECVQDMDHENMFWYRQDPGLGLRLIYFSYDVKMKEKGDIPEGYSVSREKKERFSLILESASTNQTSMYLCASSLMGLRGEETQYFGPGTRLLVL.

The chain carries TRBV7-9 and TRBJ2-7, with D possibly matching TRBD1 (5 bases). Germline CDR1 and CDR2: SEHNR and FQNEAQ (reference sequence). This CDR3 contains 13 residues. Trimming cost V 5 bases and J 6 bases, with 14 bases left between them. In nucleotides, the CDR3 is TGTGCCAGCAGCCATGAAAGTCAGGGCGAGCAGTACTTC. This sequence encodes CASSHESQGEQYF.

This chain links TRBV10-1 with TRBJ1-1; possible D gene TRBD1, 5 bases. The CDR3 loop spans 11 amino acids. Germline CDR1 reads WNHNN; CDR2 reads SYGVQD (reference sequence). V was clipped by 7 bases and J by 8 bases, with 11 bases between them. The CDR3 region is CASIDSEEAFF. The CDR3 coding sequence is TGCGCCAGCATTGACAGCGAGGAAGCTTTCTTT.

CDR3 amino acids: CASSLEGLGNEQFF. CDR3 DNA: TGTGCCAGCAGCTTGGAGGGACTAGGCAATGAGCAGTTCTTC. The rearrangement uses TRBV5-4 and TRBJ2-1; 8 bases are a match to TRBD2. There are 14 residues in the CDR3. Trimming took 0 bases from V and 6 from J; bases not matched to a gene: 2. Germline V gives CDR1 SGHNT, CDR2 YYREEE (reference sequence).